These T cell receptor beta chains were read from a single sample in a study of graft-versus-host responses after intestinal transplantation. Sequenced by immunoSEQ multiplex PCR; TCRdb stores in-frame clones only, minus some. The sample consists of tens of thousands of clones, more than 90% of them appearing once. The sequencing used PBMCs, collected 16 days after intestinal transplant. These receptors were taken from a human patient who received an intestinal transplant, so some T cells may come from the graft donor. CDR3s include the opening cysteine and the closing phenylalanine or tryptophan. Each record gives: V gene, J gene, clone size, D gene, CDR3 protein, CDR3 DNA. A D gene is named only where the DNA matches it firmly. Clone size, where shown, is once, few, many, or a class for clones that have expanded.

v_call: TRBV5-4; j_call: TRBJ1-1; clone_size: .; d_call: .; cdr3_aa: CASSLAGGSAFF; cdr3_nt: TGTGCCAGCAGCTTGGCCGGCGGTTCAGCTTTCTTT
v_call: TRBV5-5; j_call: TRBJ2-7; clone_size: .; d_call: .; cdr3_aa: CASSLLSGRGSEEQYF; cdr3_nt: TGTGCCAGCAGCTTGTTGTCCGGACGGGGATCGGAGGAGCAGTACTTC
v_call: TRBV7-9; j_call: TRBJ2-1; clone_size: .; d_call: .; cdr3_aa: CASSLVGGGNEQFF; cdr3_nt: TGTGCCAGCAGCTTAGTCGGTGGGGGGAATGAGCAGTTCTTC
v_call: TRBV29-1; j_call: TRBJ1-2; clone_size: .; d_call: TRBD1; cdr3_aa: CSVEDRRDREGFNYGYTF; cdr3_nt: TGCAGCGTTGAAGATCGACGGGACAGGGAAGGGTTTAACTATGGCTACACCTTC
v_call: TRBV9; j_call: TRBJ2-1; clone_size: .; d_call: .; cdr3_aa: CASSVGQNSYNEQFF; cdr3_nt: TGTGCCAGCAGCGTCGGTCAGAACTCCTACAATGAGCAGTTCTTC
v_call: TRBV7-6; j_call: TRBJ2-7; clone_size: .; d_call: .; cdr3_aa: CASSLGSRGQRSYEQYF; cdr3_nt: TGTGCCAGCAGCTTGGGTAGTCGGGGGCAAAGATCCTACGAGCAGTACTTC
v_call: TRBV28; j_call: TRBJ2-7; clone_size: .; d_call: TRBD1; cdr3_aa: CASSWPWTGGSYEQYF; cdr3_nt: TGTGCCAGCAGTTGGCCCTGGACAGGGGGTTCCTACGAGCAGTACTTC
v_call: TRBV28; j_call: TRBJ1-2; clone_size: .; d_call: .; cdr3_aa: CASSLVTGPNYGYTF; cdr3_nt: TGTGCCAGCAGTTTGGTGACAGGTCCTAACTATGGCTACACCTTC
v_call: TRBV29-1; j_call: TRBJ2-1; clone_size: .; d_call: TRBD2; cdr3_aa: CSVGDYLYNEQFF; cdr3_nt: TGCAGCGTCGGGGACTACCTATACAATGAGCAGTTCTTC
v_call: TRBV5-6; j_call: TRBJ2-2; clone_size: .; d_call: .; cdr3_aa: CASSFTGELFF; cdr3_nt: TGTGCCAGCAGCTTCACCGGGGAGCTGTTTTTT
v_call: TRBV28; j_call: TRBJ1-1; clone_size: .; d_call: .; cdr3_aa: CASSLGTTAFF; cdr3_nt: TGTGCCAGCAGTTTGGGTACGACAGCTTTCTTT
v_call: TRBV9; j_call: TRBJ2-7; clone_size: .; d_call: .; cdr3_aa: CASNVMAGWGEQYF; cdr3_nt: TGTGCCAGCAACGTAATGGCCGGGTGGGGAGAGCAGTACTTC
v_call: TRBV29-1; j_call: TRBJ2-1; clone_size: .; d_call: .; cdr3_aa: CSVGGGVRTNEQFF; cdr3_nt: TGCAGCGTTGGAGGGGGTGTACGGACCAATGAGCAGTTCTTC
v_call: TRBV20-1; j_call: TRBJ2-1; clone_size: .; d_call: .; cdr3_aa: CSAPGVEQFF; cdr3_nt: TGCAGTGCCCCTGGAGTTGAGCAGTTCTTC
v_call: TRBV30; j_call: TRBJ1-4; clone_size: .; d_call: .; cdr3_aa: CAWATGRRGRDEKLFF; cdr3_nt: TGTGCCTGGGCGACAGGACGTCGCGGTCGGGATGAAAAACTGTTTTTT
v_call: TRBV7-9; j_call: TRBJ2-3; clone_size: .; d_call: TRBD2; cdr3_aa: CASSLVAGGPDTQYF; cdr3_nt: TGTGCCAGCAGCTTAGTAGCGGGAGGCCCAGATACGCAGTATTTT
v_call: TRBV28; j_call: TRBJ2-7; clone_size: .; d_call: TRBD1; cdr3_aa: CASLPGQGLHEQYF; cdr3_nt: TGTGCCAGCCTGCCGGGACAGGGTTTACACGAGCAGTACTTC
v_call: TRBV28; j_call: TRBJ1-4; clone_size: few; d_call: .; cdr3_aa: CASSLDRGEKLFF; cdr3_nt: TGTGCCAGCAGTTTGGACAGAGGCGAAAAACTGTTTTTT
v_call: TRBV25-1; j_call: TRBJ2-1; clone_size: .; d_call: .; cdr3_aa: CASSRDSASYNEQFF; cdr3_nt: TGTGCCAGCAGTAGGGACTCGGCGTCCTACAATGAGCAGTTCTTC
v_call: TRBV27; j_call: TRBJ2-1; clone_size: .; d_call: .; cdr3_aa: CASSLSTAYNEQFF; cdr3_nt: TGTGCCAGCAGTTTATCTACGGCCTACAATGAGCAGTTCTTC
v_call: TRBV6-6; j_call: TRBJ2-7; clone_size: .; d_call: .; cdr3_aa: CASSYSWANEQYF; cdr3_nt: TGTGCCAGCAGTTACAGCTGGGCCAACGAGCAGTACTTC
v_call: TRBV27; j_call: TRBJ2-7; clone_size: .; d_call: .; cdr3_aa: CASSFGAPYEQYF; cdr3_nt: TGTGCCAGCAGTTTTGGGGCCCCCTACGAGCAGTACTTC
v_call: TRBV7-3; j_call: TRBJ2-3; clone_size: once; d_call: TRBD2; cdr3_aa: CASSPRGTREEDTQYF; cdr3_nt: TGTGCCAGCAGCCCAAGGGGGACTAGGGAAGAAGATACGCAGTATTTT
v_call: TRBV4-2; j_call: TRBJ2-7; clone_size: .; d_call: .; cdr3_aa: CASSPAGSSEQYF; cdr3_nt: TGTGCCAGCAGCCCCGCAGGGAGTTCCGAGCAGTACTTC
v_call: TRBV7-8; j_call: TRBJ1-4; clone_size: .; d_call: TRBD1; cdr3_aa: CASSLGSRGVTNEKLFF; cdr3_nt: TGTGCCAGCAGCTTAGGGAGCAGGGGGGTCACTAATGAAAAACTGTTTTTT
v_call: TRBV19; j_call: TRBJ2-2; clone_size: once; d_call: .; cdr3_aa: CASSTGAGELFF; cdr3_nt: TGTGCCAGTAGTACGGGGGCCGGGGAGCTGTTTTTT
v_call: TRBV13; j_call: TRBJ1-4; clone_size: .; d_call: .; cdr3_aa: CASSLGHSPPFTF; cdr3_nt: TGTGCCAGCAGCTTAGGTCACAGTCCCCCATTCACTTTT
v_call: TRBV10-1; j_call: TRBJ1-1; clone_size: .; d_call: .; cdr3_aa: CASSDPGDTEAFF; cdr3_nt: TGCGCCAGCAGTGACCCAGGGGATACTGAAGCTTTCTTT
v_call: TRBV5-1; j_call: TRBJ1-1; clone_size: .; d_call: .; cdr3_aa: CASSLGPGLRNTEAFF; cdr3_nt: TGCGCCAGCAGCTTGGGGCCGGGACTCCGGAACACTGAAGCTTTCTTT
v_call: TRBV9; j_call: TRBJ1-1; clone_size: .; d_call: TRBD1; cdr3_aa: CASSVGQGKNTEAFF; cdr3_nt: TGTGCCAGCAGCGTAGGACAGGGGAAAAACACTGAAGCTTTCTTT
v_call: TRBV19; j_call: TRBJ2-1; clone_size: .; d_call: TRBD2; cdr3_aa: CASSIGGGSYNEQFF; cdr3_nt: TGTGCCAGTAGTATCGGCGGGGGCTCCTACAATGAGCAGTTCTTC
v_call: TRBV5-4; j_call: TRBJ2-2; clone_size: .; d_call: TRBD2; cdr3_aa: CASSFASGRALGELFF; cdr3_nt: TGTGCCAGCAGCTTCGCTAGCGGGAGGGCTCTCGGGGAGCTGTTTTTT
v_call: TRBV6-5; j_call: TRBJ1-1; clone_size: .; d_call: .; cdr3_aa: CASGFRDTEAFF; cdr3_nt: TGTGCCAGCGGCTTCCGGGACACTGAAGCTTTCTTT
v_call: TRBV6-5; j_call: TRBJ2-2; clone_size: .; d_call: .; cdr3_aa: CASSYNTGELFF; cdr3_nt: TGTGCCAGCAGTTACAACACCGGGGAGCTGTTTTTT
v_call: TRBV4-3; j_call: TRBJ2-6; clone_size: .; d_call: .; cdr3_aa: CASSHQGLVVSGANVLTF; cdr3_nt: TGCGCCAGCAGCCACCAAGGACTGGTGGTCTCTGGGGCCAACGTCCTGACTTTC
v_call: TRBV28; j_call: TRBJ2-7; clone_size: .; d_call: TRBD1; cdr3_aa: CASSDRANEQYF; cdr3_nt: TGTGCCAGCAGCGACAGGGCAAACGAGCAGTACTTC
v_call: TRBV5-8; j_call: TRBJ1-4; clone_size: .; d_call: .; cdr3_aa: CASKGSTNEKLFF; cdr3_nt: TGTGCCAGCAAGGGTTCCACTAATGAAAAACTGTTTTTT
v_call: TRBV9; j_call: TRBJ2-7; clone_size: .; d_call: .; cdr3_aa: CASSVDRVGEQYF; cdr3_nt: TGTGCCAGCAGCGTAGACAGGGTCGGCGAGCAGTACTTC
v_call: TRBV6-4; j_call: TRBJ2-1; clone_size: .; d_call: .; cdr3_aa: CASSIGPGGGNEQFF; cdr3_nt: TGTGCCAGTTCTATTGGTCCTGGAGGAGGCAATGAGCAGTTCTTC
v_call: TRBV7-2; j_call: TRBJ2-7; clone_size: .; d_call: .; cdr3_aa: CASSQWGAYEQYF; cdr3_nt: TGTGCCAGCAGCCAGTGGGGGGCCTACGAGCAGTACTTC
v_call: TRBV4-1; j_call: TRBJ2-1; clone_size: .; d_call: TRBD2; cdr3_aa: CASSQRGPGLEAYYNEQFF; cdr3_nt: TGCGCCAGCAGCCAAAGAGGACCGGGACTAGAGGCGTACTACAATGAGCAGTTCTTC
v_call: TRBV4-2; j_call: TRBJ2-2; clone_size: .; d_call: .; cdr3_aa: CASSPAASLVGELFF; cdr3_nt: TGTGCCAGCAGCCCAGCCGCTAGTTTGGTCGGGGAGCTGTTTTTT
v_call: TRBV7-2; j_call: TRBJ2-2; clone_size: .; d_call: .; cdr3_aa: CASSPEVGGELFF; cdr3_nt: TGTGCCAGCAGCCCAGAGGTGGGCGGGGAGCTGTTTTTT
v_call: TRBV10-3; j_call: TRBJ2-3; clone_size: .; d_call: TRBD2; cdr3_aa: CAISEPTSGTDTQYF; cdr3_nt: TGTGCCATATCAGAACCGACTAGCGGCACAGATACGCAGTATTTT
v_call: TRBV28; j_call: TRBJ2-7; clone_size: .; d_call: TRBD2; cdr3_aa: CASSPSGRVYEQYF; cdr3_nt: TGTGCCAGCAGCCCCAGCGGGAGGGTCTACGAGCAGTACTTC
v_call: TRBV11-2; j_call: TRBJ2-7; clone_size: .; d_call: .; cdr3_aa: CASSLGFLASSYEQYF; cdr3_nt: TGTGCCAGCAGCTTAGGTTTCCTAGCGTCATCCTACGAGCAGTACTTC
v_call: TRBV6-5; j_call: TRBJ2-3; clone_size: .; d_call: .; cdr3_aa: CASSYRLADTQYF; cdr3_nt: TGTGCCAGCAGTTACCGACTTGCAGATACGCAGTATTTT